This is a list of T cell receptor beta chains from one sample in a study of prognosis after radiotherapy for stage I lung cancer. TCRdb itself ran the multiplex PCR reads through MiXCR, one entry per CDR3 protein. The data contain some 30,000 distinct CDR3 sequences, over 45% of them singletons. Sequencing used PBMCs, obtained before or after stereotactic body radiation therapy (not recorded which). These TCRs come from a donor aged 50 or older with non-small cell lung cancer. The CDR3 runs from the conserved cysteine through the conserved F or W. A D gene is named only where the DNA matches it firmly. Rows may omit the clone size; those that give it use once, few, many or a size class.

TRBD1 | TRBJ2-5 | many | TRBV5-1 | CASSGGTGEETQYF | TGCGCCAGCAGCGGGGGGACAGGCGAAGAGACCCAGTACTTC
TRBD2 | TRBJ2-1 | once | TRBV7-6 | CASSISGGPMGEQFF | TGTGCCAGCAGCATTTCGGGAGGGCCGATGGGTGAGCAGTTCTTC
TRBD1 | TRBJ2-5 | many | TRBV19 | CASRDRGETQYF | TGTGCCAGTAGGGACAGGGGAGAGACCCAGTACTTC
TRBD1 | TRBJ2-2 | many | TRBV28 | CASSSRGTGGTGELFF | TGTGCCAGCAGCAGCCGGGGGACAGGGGGAACCGGGGAGCTGTTTTTT
TRBD1 | TRBJ2-7 | - | TRBV7-9 | CASSSDRDDGQYF | TGTGCCAGCAGCTCGGACAGGGACGACGGGCAGTACTTC
TRBD2 | TRBJ2-7 | once | TRBV20-1 | CSARVEGTSGYEQHF | TGCAGTGCTAGAGTAGAGGGGACTAGCGGATACGAGCAACACTTC
- | TRBJ2-3 | - | TRBV19 | CASSPKDRSTDTQYF | TGTGCCAGTAGTCCAAAGGACAGAAGCACAGATACGCAGTATTTT
- | TRBJ2-1 | many | TRBV28 | CASTRLDEQFF | TGTGCCAGCACCCGGTTGGATGAGCAGTTCTTC
- | TRBJ2-7 | - | TRBV5-1 | CASILAGRVRHEQYF | TGCGCCAGCATCTTGGCCGGCCGTGTCCGCCACGAGCAGTACTTC
TRBD2 | TRBJ2-2 | - | TRBV19 | CASSTRTSGGTGYGGLFF | TGTGCCAGTAGTACCAGGACTAGCGGTGGGACCGGGTATGGGGGGCTGTTTTTT
- | TRBJ2-7 | - | TRBV7-2 | CASSINSGSGLGYF | TGTGCCAGCAGCATAAATAGCGGCTCCGGGTTGGGGTACTTC
TRBD2 | TRBJ2-5 | few | TRBV20-1 | CSACTSGGGETQYF | TGCAGTGCTTGTACTAGCGGGGGGGGGGAGACCCAGTACTTC
TRBD2 | TRBJ2-3 | many | TRBV12-3/TRBV12-4 | CASSFSAGAETDTQYF | TGTGCCAGCAGTTTTTCAGCGGGAGCTGAGACAGATACGCAGTATTTT
- | TRBJ2-1 | - | TRBV20-1 | CSASFSGGNEQFF | TGCAGTGCTAGCTTCTCCGGGGGCAATGAGCAGTTCTTC
TRBD1 | TRBJ1-3 | many | TRBV5-6 | CASSWDSSSGNTIYF | TGTGCCAGCAGCTGGGACAGTAGCTCTGGAAACACCATATATTTT
TRBD1 | TRBJ2-2 | - | TRBV29-1 | CSVEDRGITGELFF | TGCAGCGTTGAAGACAGGGGGATCACCGGGGAGCTGTTTTTT
TRBD2 | TRBJ2-7 | - | TRBV11-2 | CACSLSHLGVAGEDQQYF | TGTGCCTGCAGCTTAAGCCATCTGGGGGTAGCGGGAGAAGACCAGCAGTACTTC
- | TRBJ2-5 | many | TRBV20-1 | CSARDLRGQETQYF | TGCAGTGCTAGAGATTTAAGGGGTCAAGAGACCCAGTACTTC
- | TRBJ2-7 | many | TRBV7-2 | CASTTQALNSYEQYF | TGTGCCAGCACCACCCAAGCCCTAAACAGCTACGAGCAGTACTTC
- | TRBJ1-2 | once | TRBV6-1 | CATITTYRRGSF | TGTGCCACCATCACCACTTACAGGAGGGGCAGCTTC
- | TRBJ1-1 | many | TRBV19 | CASSIREGGAGPGTEAFF | TGTGCCAGTAGTATAAGGGAGGGCGGAGCGGGGCCGGGGACTGAAGCTTTCTTT
TRBD2 | TRBJ2-3 | - | TRBV12-3/TRBV12-4 | CASTLLSRLAVGNTDTQYF | TGTGCCAGCACCCTTCTCAGTAGACTAGCGGTAGGGAACACAGATACGCAGTATTTT
- | TRBJ2-1 | many | TRBV6-2/TRBV6-3 | CASSYQGNNEQFF | TGTGCCAGCAGTTATCAGGGGAACAATGAGCAGTTCTTC
TRBD2 | TRBJ2-6 | many | TRBV7-9 | CASSFSAGVGANVLTF | TGTGCCAGCAGCTTTTCAGCGGGAGTTGGGGCCAACGTCCTGACTTTC
- | TRBJ2-7 | many | TRBV15 | CATSGGLDSYEQYF | TGTGCCACCAGCGGAGGACTGGACTCCTACGAGCAGTACTTC
- | TRBJ2-2 | - | TRBV9 | CASSLLSYTGELFF | TGTGCCAGCAGCTTATTATCGTACACCGGGGAGCTGTTTTTT
TRBD1 | TRBJ1-1 | many | TRBV5-1 | CASSLEGGKTEAFF | TGCGCCAGCAGCTTGGAAGGGGGCAAAACTGAAGCTTTCTTT
- | TRBJ2-3 | many | TRBV29-1 | CSVTAASTDTQYF | TGCAGCGTTACGGCAGCGAGCACAGATACGCAGTATTTT
TRBD2 | TRBJ2-7 | many | TRBV5-1 | CASNGGGSGSYEQYF | TGCGCCAGCAACGGGGGGGGTTCGGGTTCCTACGAGCAGTACTTC
- | TRBJ2-4 | many | TRBV19 | CASRSRMPVAKNIQYF | TGTGCCAGTAGATCCCGGATGCCCGTAGCCAAAAACATTCAGTACTTC
- | TRBJ1-1 | many | TRBV4-3 | CASSQGVTSTEAFF | TGCGCCAGCAGCCAAGGGGTGACCTCCACTGAAGCTTTCTTT
- | TRBJ1-1 | many | TRBV9 | CASSAQPGGATEAFF | TGTGCCAGCAGCGCCCAGCCGGGGGGGGCTACTGAAGCTTTCTTT
- | TRBJ2-1 | - | TRBV7-8 | CASSPPPRGSNEQFF | TGTGCCAGCAGCCCGCCCCCCCGGGGAAGCAATGAGCAGTTCTTC
TRBD1 | TRBJ1-4 | many | TRBV18 | CASSTGLTNEKLFF | TGTGCCAGCTCGACAGGGCTAACTAATGAAAAACTGTTTTTT
TRBD2 | TRBJ2-1 | few | TRBV7-2 | CASSLVRGVHDEQFF | TGTGCCAGCAGCTTAGTGCGGGGGGTCCATGATGAGCAGTTCTTC
- | TRBJ1-5 | many | TRBV19 | CASSISRGKPQHF | TGTGCCAGTAGTATAAGTAGGGGAAAGCCCCAGCATTTT
TRBD2 | TRBJ2-3 | many | TRBV5-5 | CASSFEAGAVADTQYF | TGTGCCAGCAGCTTTGAAGCGGGAGCGGTCGCAGATACGCAGTATTTT
TRBD1 | TRBJ2-5 | many | TRBV5-4 | CASSLKETGGETQYF | TGTGCCAGCAGCTTGAAGGAGACAGGGGGCGAGACCCAGTACTTC
- | TRBJ2-2 | - | TRBV6-2/TRBV6-3 | CASSYPRWRAGELFF | TGTGCCAGCAGTTATCCCAGGTGGCGTGCCGGGGAGCTGTTTTTT
- | TRBJ2-7 | many | TRBV7-2 | CASSKSAHEQYF | TGTGCCAGCAGTAAATCGGCCCACGAGCAGTACTTC
- | TRBJ2-2 | - | TRBV7-9 | CASSSRLNTGELFF | TGTGCCAGCAGCTCTAGGCTAAACACCGGGGAGCTGTTTTTT
TRBD1 | TRBJ1-5 | - | TRBV20-1 | CSAKFLRGRFNQPQHF | TGCAGTGCTAAGTTTTTAAGGGGGCGATTTAATCAGCCCCAGCATTTT
TRBD1 | TRBJ1-5 | many | TRBV2 | CASRSHRGQGNQPQHF | TGTGCCAGCAGGTCCCACAGGGGGCAAGGCAATCAGCCCCAGCATTTT
- | TRBJ2-2 | - | TRBV30 | CAWSVRFRGSGELFF | TGTGCCTGGAGTGTACGGTTTAGGGGAAGCGGGGAGCTGTTTTTT
- | TRBJ2-7 | many | TRBV10-3 | CAISRGGYEQYF | TGTGCCATCAGTAGGGGGGGCTACGAGCAGTACTTC
- | TRBJ1-1 | many | TRBV6-2/TRBV6-3 | CASREDSVNTEAFF | TGTGCCAGCAGAGAAGACAGTGTGAACACTGAAGCTTTCTTT
- | TRBJ1-5 | many | TRBV27 | CASGWRDQPQHF | TGTGCCAGCGGATGGAGGGATCAGCCCCAGCATTTT
- | TRBJ1-2 | - | TRBV19 | CASCYSPDYGYTF | TGTGCCAGTTGTTACTCACCTGACTATGGCTACACCTTC
TRBD1 | TRBJ1-1 | - | TRBV6-2/TRBV6-3 | CASSYSGTGNSEAFF | TGTGCCAGCAGTTACTCCGGGACAGGGAACTCTGAAGCTTTCTTT
- | TRBJ1-1 | many | TRBV7-2 | CASSSSGRNTEAFF | TGTGCCAGCAGCTCATCAGGGAGGAACACTGAAGCTTTCTTT